Below are 19 T cell receptor beta chains sequenced from a single sample in a study of blood T cell repertoires in COVID-19. Measured with immunoSEQ multiplex PCR; TCRdb has only the in-frame clones, and not every one. The repertoire holds about 150,000 clones, with more than 75% as singletons. Sequenced: peripheral blood. The source is a man aged 18 to 29 with COVID-19, enrolled during active disease.

V and J are TRBV11-3 and TRBJ2-3; possible D gene TRBD1, 6 bases. The CDR3 consists of 13 residues. CDR1 and CDR2 (germline): SGHNT, YENEEA. The germline V and J ends were trimmed by 5 bases and 9 bases, with 15 bases remaining between them. The CDR3 is CASSRRSGATQYF. The CDR3 DNA is TGTGCCAGCAGCCGTCGTTCAGGGGCGACGCAGTATTTT.

V and J are TRBV13 and TRBJ1-1; D unresolved. Looked up from germline, CDR1 is PRHDT and CDR2 is FYEKMQ (reference sequence). CDR3 length: 12 residues. V lost 5 bases and J lost 1, with 5 bases in between. In DNA, the CDR3 is TGTGCCAGCAGCGGAGAGAACACTGAAGCTTTCTTT. This sequence encodes CASSGENTEAFF.

The V and J genes are TRBV29-1 and TRBJ2-1; TRBD2 matches at 7 bases. The CDR3 extends over 14 amino acids. Trimming cost V 8 bases and J 9 bases; bases outside gene matches: 16. Germline values: CDR1 SQVTM, CDR2 ANQGSEA. CDR3 DNA sequence: TGCAGCTCACTGCCCCTAGTGACGGGAGGTGAGCAGTTCTTC. Translating it yields CSSLPLVTGGEQFF.

The rearrangement joins TRBV7-3 to TRBJ2-3; a weak D match, TRBD1 (6 bases). CDR1 and CDR2 (germline): SGHTA, FQGTGA. Deletions cut 3 bases from V and 2 bases from J, with 12 bases between. The CDR3 has 15 amino acids. CDR3 residues: CASSFWGQTTDTQYF. The CDR3, as DNA: TGTGCCAGCAGCTTTTGGGGACAAACCACAGATACGCAGTATTTT. The full variable domain, rest sourced from reference TRBV7-3 and TRBJ2-3, is GAGVSQTPSNKVTEKGKYVELRCDPISGHTALYWYRQSLGQGPEFLIYFQGTGAADDSGLPNDRFFAVRPEGSVSTLKIQRTERGDSAVYLCASSFWGQTTDTQYFGPGTRLTVL.

This clone appeared a few times. This CDR3 is CASSQDWASQTGNTGELFF. The CDR3 DNA sequence: TGTGCCAGCAGCCAAGATTGGGCCTCTCAGACAGGGAACACCGGGGAGCTGTTTTTT. This chain joins TRBV3-1 (or the pseudogene TRBV3-2) and TRBJ2-2, with a tentative D call TRBD1 (6 bases). The CDR3 loop spans 19 amino acids. V lost 0 bases to trimming and J lost 1 base, with 18 bases between them. Germline V CDR1 and CDR2: LGHDT, YNNKEL (reference sequence).

The genes are TRBV14 and TRBJ2-5; a weak D match, TRBD2 (5 bases). The CDR3 sequence is 14 residues long. V gave up 0 bases and J gave up 2 bases, with 7 bases separating them. CDR1 is SGHDN and CDR2 is FVKESK in the germline V gene. In DNA form, the CDR3 reads TGTGCCAGCAGCCAAGATAGAGGGCAAGAGACCCAGTACTTC. It encodes CASSQDRGQETQYF. The full variable domain, completed using reference TRBV14 and TRBJ2-5, is EAGVTQFPSHSVIEKGQTVTLRCDPISGHDNLYWYRRVMGKEIKFLLHFVKESKQDESGMPNNRFLAERTGGTYSTLKVQPAELEDSGVYFCASSQDRGQETQYFGPGTRLLVL.

This chain uses TRBV6-5 with TRBJ2-7, with 7 nucleotides matching TRBD2. Germline CDR1 MNHEY, CDR2 SVGAGI. The CDR3 has 14 amino acids. J lost 2 bases, V lost 5 bases, and 6 bases had no gene match. CDR3 in amino acids: CASSPQGGAYEQYF. CDR3 in DNA: TGTGCCAGCAGTCCCCAGGGAGGGGCCTACGAGCAGTACTTC.

V usage is TRBV28 and J usage is TRBJ2-1, with 7 bases identical to TRBD2. The CDR3 loop spans 15 amino acids. The trim removed 10 bases at V and 4 bases at J, leaving 13 bases unmatched. Looked up from germline, CDR1 is MDHEN and CDR2 is SYDVKM. Here the CDR3 reads CAILFWGGRYNEQFF. The CDR3, as DNA: TGTGCCATCCTCTTCTGGGGGGGACGTTACAATGAGCAGTTCTTC.

The gene calls are TRBV25-1 and TRBJ2-2; 7 nucleotides align to TRBD2. The junction had 12 bases not matched to a gene; V was cut back by 2 bases and J by 6 bases. Germline V gene lookup returns CDR1 MGHDK and CDR2 SYGVNS. The CDR3 loop spans 17 amino acids. The CDR3 loop is CASSETSASSRSGELFF. The CDR3 bases are TGTGCCAGCAGTGAAACTAGCGCCAGTTCTCGGTCCGGGGAGCTGTTTTTT.

This clone was observed a single time. The rearrangement uses TRBV11-2 and TRBJ1-1, with D possibly matching TRBD1 (6 bases). The germline V gene has CDR1 SGHAT and CDR2 FQNNGV. Trimming pared 6 bases from V and 10 bases from J, leaving 18 bases between. The CDR3 length is 13 residues. CDR3 nucleotide sequence: TGTGCCAGCAGTCCGGACAGAGACTTTCGAGCTTTCTTT. Translation: CASSPDRDFRAFF.

The chain has TRBV7-9 and TRBJ1-1, with 8 bases lining up with TRBD1. V lost 5 bases and J lost 10; bases outside the gene matches: 6. The CDR3 has 12 residues. Germline CDR1 is SEHNR and CDR2 is FQNEAQ (reference sequence). DNA for the CDR3: TGTGCCAGCAGCGGCGACAGGGGTGCAGCTTTCTTT. Protein sequence: CASSGDRGAAFF.

This clone was observed once. This chain connects TRBV4-1 to TRBJ1-2, with D tentatively TRBD1 (5 bases). The germline V gene encodes CDR1 MGHRA and CDR2 YSYEKL. The length of the CDR3 is 14 residues. V was shortened by 3 bases and J by 1 base, with 9 bases between the two germline ends. The CDR3 DNA follows: TGCGCCAGCAGCCAGGGGCAGAATAACTATGGCTACACCTTC. As protein: CASSQGQNNYGYTF.

V gene TRBV27 combines with J gene TRBJ2-7; D may be TRBD1 (5 bases). Germline values: CDR1 MNHEY, CDR2 SMNVEV (reference sequence). The CDR3 covers 17 residues. V lost 6 bases and J 5 bases, leaving 26 bases between the germline ends. CDR3 DNA sequence: TGTGCCAGCAGCCGAATGTTTGATCGGACACTGTACCACGAGCAGTACTTC. It translates to CASSRMFDRTLYHEQYF.

The chain combines TRBV7-2 with TRBJ1-2; D is uncertain. The CDR3 sequence is 14 residues long. The V gene's germline CDR1 is SGHTA and CDR2 FQGNSA. Deletions cut 4 bases from V and 4 bases from J, with 13 bases between. The CDR3, as DNA: TGTGCCAGCAGCTACTCCCTAGTTGGCTATGGCTACACCTTC. Its protein product is CASSYSLVGYGYTF. Together with reference TRBV7-2 and TRBJ1-2, the CDR3 gives the full variable domain: GAGVSQSPSNKVTEKGKDVELRCDPISGHTALYWYRQSLGQGLEFLIYFQGNSAPDKSGLPSDRFSAERTGGSVSTLTIQRTQQEDSAVYLCASSYSLVGYGYTFGSGTRLTVV.

The V call is TRBV10-1, the J call TRBJ2-3, with a weak D call TRBD1 (8 bases). CDR1 WNHNN and CDR2 SYGVQD come from the germline V gene (reference sequence). The CDR3 sequence is 19 residues long. Trimming pared 5 bases from V and 4 bases from J, leaving 28 bases between. The CDR3 DNA follows: TGCGCCAGCAGTTCTGGACAGGGAATTGACGGCGGGAGCGCAGATACGCAGTATTTT. As protein: CASSSGQGIDGGSADTQYF.

This chain connects TRBV29-1 to TRBJ2-1; 7 nucleotides line up with TRBD2. After removal of 5 bases from V and 0 bases from J, the junction contained 13 bases not matched to a gene. The V gene's germline CDR1 is SQVTM and CDR2 ANQGSEA. The CDR3 contains 17 residues. Here the CDR3 reads CSVTDPIAGSSYNEQFF. In DNA form, the CDR3 reads TGCAGCGTTACCGACCCTATAGCGGGCAGCTCCTACAATGAGCAGTTCTTC.

This clone was picked up one time. The rearrangement links TRBV5-6 to TRBJ1-6, with D maybe TRBD1 (5 bases). Looked up from germline, CDR1 is SGHDT and CDR2 is YYEEEE. CDR3 length: 13 residues. Trimming pared 4 bases from V and 11 bases from J, leaving 13 bases between. Here the CDR3 reads CASSADRQPPLHF. In nucleotides, the CDR3 is TGTGCCAGCAGCGCCGATCGACAGCCACCCCTCCACTTT.

J is TRBJ2-1 and V is TRBV7-2; the D gene is possibly TRBD2 (6 bases). The germline gives CDR1 SGHTA, CDR2 FQGNSA. Trimming pared 5 bases from V and 9 bases from J, leaving 17 bases between. The CDR3 covers 14 residues. The CDR3 protein is CASSLPGDNTEQFF. The CDR3 bases are TGTGCCAGCAGCCTTCCGGGGGATAATACTGAGCAGTTCTTC.

This sequence joins TRBV9 and TRBJ1-5; TRBD1 is a possible D gene (5 bases). CDR3 length: 15 residues. Looked up from germline, CDR1 is SGDLS and CDR2 is YYNGEE. The V end was cut by 0 bases, the J end by 2 bases, with 9 bases between. CDR3 sequence: CASSVGGGGNQPQHF. The CDR3 DNA follows: TGTGCCAGCAGCGTAGGGGGCGGGGGCAATCAGCCCCAGCATTTT.